This T cell receptor (beta chain) was profiled in a study of T cell responses to AZD1222 COVID-19 vaccine. General study results and limits: Baseline serology detected seropositivity in only 6 or 7 AZD1222 recipients. As reported, nearly half of all spike-specific TCRs target variant regions that are unmutated. Donors in the cohort were predominantly white British and more often female, and clonal diversity was possibly underestimated.

A note on this clone: As yet, its antigen is unknown.

Clones were sequenced by immunoSEQ multiplex PCR, and TCRdb holds only the in-frame ones, with some missing. The sample yields under 60,000 clones, about 80% seen once. The germline V gene has CDR1 SGHVS and CDR2 FQNEAQ. The CDR3 loop spans 18 amino acids. V was trimmed by 5 bases and J by 6 bases, leaving 23 bases between them. The source was peripheral blood, collected on day 0 of AZD1222 vaccination. This receptor was taken from an adult in good health. The rearrangement uses TRBV7-8 and TRBJ1-6; D perhaps matches TRBD1 (6 bases). The CDR3 loop reads CASSRRGQGMSFNSPLHF. The CDR3 DNA reads as TGTGCCAGCAGCCGCCGGGGCCAGGGGATGTCTTTTAATTCACCCCTCCACTTT. The whole variable domain, filled in from reference TRBV7-8 and TRBJ1-6, reads GAGVSQSPRYKVAKRGQDVALRCDPISGHVSLFWYQQALGQGPEFLTYFQNEAQLDKSGLPSDRFFAERPEGSVSTLKIQRTQQEDSAVYLCASSRRGQGMSFNSPLHFGNGTRLTVT.